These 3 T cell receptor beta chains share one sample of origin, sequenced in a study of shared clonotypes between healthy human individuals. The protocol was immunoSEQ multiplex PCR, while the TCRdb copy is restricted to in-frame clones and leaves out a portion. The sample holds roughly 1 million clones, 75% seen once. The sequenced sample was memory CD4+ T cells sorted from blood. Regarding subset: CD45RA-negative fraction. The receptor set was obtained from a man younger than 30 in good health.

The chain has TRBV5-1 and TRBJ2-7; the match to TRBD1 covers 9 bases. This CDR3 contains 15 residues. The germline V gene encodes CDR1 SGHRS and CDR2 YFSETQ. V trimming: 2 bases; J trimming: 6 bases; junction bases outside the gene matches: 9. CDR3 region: CASSLTGTGNGEQYF. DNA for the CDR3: TGCGCCAGCAGCTTAACCGGGACAGGGAACGGCGAGCAGTACTTC.

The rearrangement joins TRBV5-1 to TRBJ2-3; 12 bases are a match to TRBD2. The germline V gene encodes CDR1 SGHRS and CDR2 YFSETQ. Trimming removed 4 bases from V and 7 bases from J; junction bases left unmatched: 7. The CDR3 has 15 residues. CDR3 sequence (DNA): TGCGCCAGCAGCCGACTAGCGGGAGATGCTAATACGCAGTATTTT. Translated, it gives CASSRLAGDANTQYF.

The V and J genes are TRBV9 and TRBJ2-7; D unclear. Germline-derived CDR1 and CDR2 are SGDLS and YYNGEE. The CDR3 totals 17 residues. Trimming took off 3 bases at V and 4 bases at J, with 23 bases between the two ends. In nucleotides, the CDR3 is TGTGCCAGCAGCGCCTTAGACTCGTCTGGGCCCTTATACGAGCAGTACTTC. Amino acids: CASSALDSSGPLYEQYF.